This TCR beta chain was observed in a study of T-cell memory formation after mild COVID-19. General study points: Prior to infection, memory already included some responding clones, suggesting cross-reactive memory joined. Mainly CM and EM harbored the contracting CD4+ clones; mainly EMRA harbored the CD8+ ones. Clones contracting across day 15 to 85 had a balanced CD4/CD8 profile; later expanding clones leaned CD4+.

This CDR3 has 14 amino acids. The germline V gene has CDR1 SGHVS and CDR2 FNYEAQ. The V and J ends lost 4 bases and 0 bases respectively, with 6 bases between them. About this clonotype: Its antigen is as yet unknown.

UMIs and sample barcodes were carried by the TCR alpha and TCR beta cDNA libraries that 5'RACE produced using constant-segment primers. TCRdb called the 5' RACE reads again in MiXCR, with one record for every CDR3 protein. The sample comprises nearly 110,000 distinct CDR3 sequences, around 15% of which are singletons, and around 43% rests with the top ten. The sequencing input was PBMCs or a T cell subset sorted from them (not recorded which). The chain is built from TRBV7-6 and TRBJ2-2; D perhaps matches TRBD2 (6 bases). The sequence came from a young man who had mild COVID-19 (a few samples of this study predate the infection). Cell type and time point are not known. DNA for the CDR3: TGTGCCAGCAGCTGGGGGGCGAACACCGGGGAGCTGTTTTTT. Amino acid sequence: CASSWGANTGELFF.